The present T cell receptor beta chain was sequenced within a study of blood T cell repertoires in COVID-19. Study-level background: Sites in the United States, Italy and Spain provided acute and convalescent COVID-19 samples. T cells, B-cell-depleted T cells, or PBMCs supplied cDNA or gDNA.

As processed by the authors: Nucleated cell number was recorded as an estimate derived from reference gene primer amplification. The repertoire was sequenced with immunoSEQ multiplex PCR; TCRdb's copy has only in-frame clones and lacks some. Clone size and V and J calls were adopted from that table, with D and trimming inferred from the DNA. The sample contains about 270,000 clones, roughly nine tenths of which appear only once. The sequence came from a woman aged 55-70 years who had recovered from COVID-19. The sample comprised peripheral blood.

The CDR3 sequence: CASSEYSNQPQHF. CDR3 in DNA: TGTGCCAGCAGTGAATATAGCAATCAGCCCCAGCATTTT. The chain carries TRBV6-1 and TRBJ1-5; no clear D gene. The CDR3 extends over 13 amino acids. The V end was cut by 2 bases, the J end by 0 bases, with 2 bases between. Germline-derived CDR1 and CDR2 are MNHNS and SASEGT.